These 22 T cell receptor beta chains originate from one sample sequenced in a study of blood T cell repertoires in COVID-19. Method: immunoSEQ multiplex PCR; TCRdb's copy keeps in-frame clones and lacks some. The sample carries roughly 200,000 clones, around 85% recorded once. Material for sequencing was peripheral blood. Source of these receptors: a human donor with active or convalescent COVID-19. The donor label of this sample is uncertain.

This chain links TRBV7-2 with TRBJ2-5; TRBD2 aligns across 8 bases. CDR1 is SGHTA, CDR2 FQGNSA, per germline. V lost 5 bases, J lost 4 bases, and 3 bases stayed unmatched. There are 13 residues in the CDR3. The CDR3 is CASSRGGPETQYF. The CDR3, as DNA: TGTGCCAGCAGCCGGGGGGGGCCAGAGACCCAGTACTTC.

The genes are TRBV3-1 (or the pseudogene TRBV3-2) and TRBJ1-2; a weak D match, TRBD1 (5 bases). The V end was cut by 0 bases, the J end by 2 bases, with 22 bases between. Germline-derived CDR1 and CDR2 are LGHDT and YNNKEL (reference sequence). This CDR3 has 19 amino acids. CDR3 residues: CASSQDPRRTWGINYGYTF. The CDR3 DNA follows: TGTGCCAGCAGCCAAGATCCCCGGCGGACATGGGGAATCAACTATGGCTACACCTTC.

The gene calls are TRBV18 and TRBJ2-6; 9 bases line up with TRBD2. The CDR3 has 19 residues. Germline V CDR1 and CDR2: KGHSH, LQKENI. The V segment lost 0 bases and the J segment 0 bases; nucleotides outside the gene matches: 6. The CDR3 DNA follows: TGTGCCAGCTCACCACCAGGGCTAGCGGGGCCCTCTGGGGCCAACGTCCTGACTTTC. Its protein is CASSPPGLAGPSGANVLTF.

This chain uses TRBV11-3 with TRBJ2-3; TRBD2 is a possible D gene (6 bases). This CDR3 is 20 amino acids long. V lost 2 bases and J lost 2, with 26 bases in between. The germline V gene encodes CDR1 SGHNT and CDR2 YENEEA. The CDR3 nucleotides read TGTGCCAGCAGCTTACCCTGGAGAGGTTCGACGGGAGCCCCCACAGATACGCAGTATTTT. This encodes CASSLPWRGSTGAPTDTQYF.

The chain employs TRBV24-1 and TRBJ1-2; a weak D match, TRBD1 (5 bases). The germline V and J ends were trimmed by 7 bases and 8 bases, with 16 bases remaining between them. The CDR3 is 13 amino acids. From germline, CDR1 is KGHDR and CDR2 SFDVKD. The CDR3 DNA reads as TGTGCCACCAGGGGGACTGGGAAGGTCGGCTACACCTTC. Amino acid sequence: CATRGTGKVGYTF.

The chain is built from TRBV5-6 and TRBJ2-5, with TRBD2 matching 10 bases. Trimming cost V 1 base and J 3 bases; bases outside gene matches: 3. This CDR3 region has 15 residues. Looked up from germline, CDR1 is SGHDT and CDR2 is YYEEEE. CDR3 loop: CASSLKGLAEETQYF. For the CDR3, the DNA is TGTGCCAGCAGCTTGAAAGGACTAGCGGAAGAGACCCAGTACTTC.

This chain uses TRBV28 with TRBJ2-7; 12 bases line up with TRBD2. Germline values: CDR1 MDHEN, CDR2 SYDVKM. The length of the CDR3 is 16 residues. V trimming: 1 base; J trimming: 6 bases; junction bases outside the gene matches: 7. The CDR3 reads CASSLSASGGAGEQYF. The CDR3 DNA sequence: TGTGCCAGCAGTTTATCAGCTAGCGGGGGGGCCGGCGAGCAGTACTTC.

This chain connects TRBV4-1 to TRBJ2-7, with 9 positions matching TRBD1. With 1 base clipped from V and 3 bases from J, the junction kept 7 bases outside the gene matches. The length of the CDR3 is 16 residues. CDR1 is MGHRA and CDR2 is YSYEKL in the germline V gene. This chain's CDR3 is CASSQGGDRAIYEQYF. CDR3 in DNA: TGCGCCAGCAGCCAAGGTGGGGACAGGGCCATCTACGAGCAGTACTTC.

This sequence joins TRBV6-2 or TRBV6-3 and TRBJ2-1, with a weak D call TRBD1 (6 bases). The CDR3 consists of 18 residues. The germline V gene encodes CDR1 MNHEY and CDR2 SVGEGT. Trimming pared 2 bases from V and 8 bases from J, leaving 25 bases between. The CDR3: CASSYPLRGSVVEDEQFF. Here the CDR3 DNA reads TGTGCCAGCAGTTACCCTCTGAGGGGGTCGGTTGTCGAGGATGAGCAGTTCTTC.

This chain's CDR3 is CASSTQLAGRVVDEQFF. CDR3 bases: TGTGCCAGCAGCACCCAACTAGCGGGGAGGGTTGTCGATGAGCAGTTCTTC. The V gene is TRBV11-2, the J gene TRBJ2-1; the match to TRBD2 covers 10 bases. Losses at the gene ends were 5 bases for V and 8 bases for J; bases not matched to a gene: 15. The CDR3 extends over 17 amino acids. Per the germline V gene, CDR1 is SGHAT and CDR2 is FQNNGV.

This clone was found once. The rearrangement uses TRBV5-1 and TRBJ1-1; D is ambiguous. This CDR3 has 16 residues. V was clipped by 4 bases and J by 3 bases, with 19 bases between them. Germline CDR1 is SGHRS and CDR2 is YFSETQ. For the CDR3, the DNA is TGCGCCAGCAGCGCCGGGGTTTTTTCTATGGACACTGAAGCTTTCTTT. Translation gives CASSAGVFSMDTEAFF.

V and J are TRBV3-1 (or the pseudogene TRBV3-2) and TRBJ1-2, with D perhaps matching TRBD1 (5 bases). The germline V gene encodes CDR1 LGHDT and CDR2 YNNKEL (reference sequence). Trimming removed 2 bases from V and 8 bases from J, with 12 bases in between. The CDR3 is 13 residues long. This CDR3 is CASSQLQGNGYTF. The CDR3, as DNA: TGTGCCAGCAGCCAACTCCAGGGAAACGGCTACACCTTC.

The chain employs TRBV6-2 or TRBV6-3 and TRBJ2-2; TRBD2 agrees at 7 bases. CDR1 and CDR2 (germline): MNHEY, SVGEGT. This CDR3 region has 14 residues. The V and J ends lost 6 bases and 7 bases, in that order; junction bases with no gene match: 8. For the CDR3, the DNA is TGTGCCAGCAGCGACGGACTAGTCAGCGGGGAGCTGTTTTTT. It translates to CASSDGLVSGELFF.

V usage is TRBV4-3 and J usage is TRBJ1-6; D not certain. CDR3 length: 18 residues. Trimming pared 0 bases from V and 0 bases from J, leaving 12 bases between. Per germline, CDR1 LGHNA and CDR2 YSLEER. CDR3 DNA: TGCGCCAGCAGCCAAGATTTGGGCCATAGCTCCTATAATTCACCCCTCCACTTT. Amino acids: CASSQDLGHSSYNSPLHF.

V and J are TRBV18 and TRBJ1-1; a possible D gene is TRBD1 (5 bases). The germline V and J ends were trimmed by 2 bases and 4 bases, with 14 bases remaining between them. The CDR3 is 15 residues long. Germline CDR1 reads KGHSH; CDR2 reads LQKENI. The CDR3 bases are TGTGCCAGCTCACCAAATAATGGCAGGGCCACTGAAGCTTTCTTT. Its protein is CASSPNNGRATEAFF.

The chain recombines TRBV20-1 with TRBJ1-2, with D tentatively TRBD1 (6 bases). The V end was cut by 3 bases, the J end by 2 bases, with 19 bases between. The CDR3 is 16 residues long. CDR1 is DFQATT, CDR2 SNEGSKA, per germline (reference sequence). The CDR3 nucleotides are TGCAGTGCTAGTGGGGGCGGGGGCGGGAAGAACTATGGCTACACCTTC. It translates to CSASGGGGGKNYGYTF.

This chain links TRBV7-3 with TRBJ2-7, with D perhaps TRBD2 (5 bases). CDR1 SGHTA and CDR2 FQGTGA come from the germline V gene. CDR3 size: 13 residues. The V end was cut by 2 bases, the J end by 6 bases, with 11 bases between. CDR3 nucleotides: TGTGCCAGCAGCTTACCTACTAGAAGCGAGCAGTACTTC. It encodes CASSLPTRSEQYF. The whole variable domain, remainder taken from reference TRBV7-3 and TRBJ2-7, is GAGVSQTPSNKVTEKGKYVELRCDPISGHTALYWYRQSLGQGPEFLIYFQGTGAADDSGLPNDRFFAVRPEGSVSTLKIQRTERGDSAVYLCASSLPTRSEQYFGPGTRLTVT.

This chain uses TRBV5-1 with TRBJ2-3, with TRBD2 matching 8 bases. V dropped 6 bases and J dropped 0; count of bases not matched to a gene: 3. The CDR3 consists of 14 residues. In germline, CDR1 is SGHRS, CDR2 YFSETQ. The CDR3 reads CASTSSGSTDTQYF. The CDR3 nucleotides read TGCGCCAGCACCTCTAGCGGGAGCACAGATACGCAGTATTTT.

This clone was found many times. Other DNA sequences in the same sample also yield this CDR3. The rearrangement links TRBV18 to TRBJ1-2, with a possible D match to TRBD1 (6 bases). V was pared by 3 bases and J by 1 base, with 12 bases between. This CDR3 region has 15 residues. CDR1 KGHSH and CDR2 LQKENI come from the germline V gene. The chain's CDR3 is CASSPDRGNNYGYTF. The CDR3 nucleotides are TGTGCCAGCTCACCGGATAGGGGGAATAACTATGGCTACACCTTC.

The CDR3 nucleotides read TGTGCCAGCAGCCAGGGACAGGGAAGGGCACATACAGATACGCAGTATTTT. Encoded protein: CASSQGQGRAHTDTQYF. V usage is TRBV7-9 and J usage is TRBJ2-3, with TRBD1 matching over 9 bases. Germline trimming cut 5 bases from V and 3 bases from J; bases unmatched to any gene: 12. CDR1 SEHNR and CDR2 FQNEAQ come from the germline V gene (reference sequence). The CDR3 sequence is 17 residues long.

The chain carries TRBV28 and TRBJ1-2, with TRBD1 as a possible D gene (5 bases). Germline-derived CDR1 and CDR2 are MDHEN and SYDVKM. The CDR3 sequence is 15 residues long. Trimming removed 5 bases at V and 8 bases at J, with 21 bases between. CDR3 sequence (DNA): TGTGCCAGCAGTCCCAGAGTGGGCAGGGTCGGCGGCTACACCTTC. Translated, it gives CASSPRVGRVGGYTF.

The CDR3 region is CSAGGRGTQYF. CDR3 nucleotide sequence: TGCAGTGCTGGGGGGAGAGGTACGCAGTATTTT. V gene TRBV20-1 combines with J gene TRBJ2-3; TRBD2 might be the D (6 bases). Between the trimmed V and J ends, which lost 5 bases and 8 bases, there was a span of 11 bases. Germline-derived CDR1 and CDR2 are DFQATT and SNEGSKA (reference sequence). The CDR3 sequence is 11 residues long.